The clone carrying this TCR beta chain was counted between two and nine times. The V end lost 5 bases, the J end lost 7 bases, and 11 bases lay between the germline ends. The CDR3 sequence is 13 residues long. Looked up from germline, CDR1 is SGHTA and CDR2 is FQGNSA. From the RT-PCR reads, TCRdb called clonotypes with MiXCR, one entry per CDR3 protein. The repertoire consists of roughly 710,000 distinct CDR3 sequences, with about 15% occurring once and the leading ten covering 7.5% to 8%. This entry belongs to a study of response to subunit inactivated influenza vaccine. The gene calls are TRBV7-2 and TRBJ2-2; a possible D gene is TRBD1 (6 bases). The TCR was taken from a man in his fifties or sixties who received an inactivated influenza vaccine. Source: PBMCs from blood, taken 14 to 15 days before vaccination. This CDR3 reads CASSPGTIGELFF. The CDR3 DNA is TGTGCCAGCAGCCCGGGGACAATCGGGGAGCTGTTTTTT. Full variable domain (remainder filled in from reference TRBV7-2 and TRBJ2-2): GAGVSQSPSNKVTEKGKDVELRCDPISGHTALYWYRQSLGQGLEFLIYFQGNSAPDKSGLPSDRFSAERTGGSVSTLTIQRTQQEDSAVYLCASSPGTIGELFFGEGSRLTVL.